Shown below are 29 T cell receptor beta chains from a single sample sequenced in a study of B cell selection in AIRE deficiency. Clones were sequenced by immunoSEQ multiplex PCR, and TCRdb holds only the in-frame ones, with some missing. The table lists about 22,000 clones, about 95% of them singletons. The sorted conventional CD4 T cells were gated as CD4+CD127+. The sequenced material came from CD4+CD127+ conventional T cells sorted from PBMCs. The receptors derive from a human donor in good health.

The chain joins TRBV28 to TRBJ1-2; D unresolved. The CDR3 is made up of 13 amino acids. Looked up from germline, CDR1 is MDHEN and CDR2 is SYDVKM. Between the trimmed V and J ends, which lost 5 bases and 8 bases, there was a span of 15 bases. CDR3 DNA: TGTGCCAGCAGTCTCACACCCTTCCCCGGCTACACCTTC. It encodes CASSLTPFPGYTF.

V gene TRBV6-5 combines with J gene TRBJ1-1; 10 bases align to TRBD1. The CDR3 is 15 amino acids. CDR1 is MNHEY and CDR2 is SVGAGI in the germline V gene. Trimming cost V 4 bases and J 5 bases; bases outside gene matches: 7. The CDR3 loop is CASSWGDRGETEAFF. CDR3 DNA sequence: TGTGCCAGCAGTTGGGGGGACAGGGGTGAAACTGAAGCTTTCTTT.

The chain has TRBV5-6 and TRBJ1-1; D remains unclear. The CDR3 length is 14 residues. Germline V CDR1 and CDR2: SGHDT, YYEEEE. With 0 bases removed from V and 1 base from J, the gap between germline ends came to 7 bases. The CDR3 sequence is CASSLEAGNTEAFF. The CDR3 DNA reads TGTGCCAGCAGCTTGGAGGCCGGGAACACTGAAGCTTTCTTT. Based on the CDR3 plus reference TRBV5-6 and TRBJ1-1, the full variable domain is DAGVTQSPTHLIKTRGQQVTLRCSPKSGHDTVSWYQQALGQGPQFIFQYYEEEERQRGNFPDRFSGHQFPNYSSELNVNALLLGDSALYLCASSLEAGNTEAFFGQGTRLTVV.

The rearrangement uses TRBV6-6 and TRBJ2-5; no clear D gene. Germline assignment: CDR1 MNHNY and CDR2 SVGAGI (reference sequence). This CDR3 region has 14 residues. V was trimmed by 2 bases and J by 2 bases, leaving 9 bases between them. This CDR3 reads CASSYRPAQETQYF. CDR3 coding DNA: TGTGCCAGCAGTTACAGACCAGCGCAAGAGACCCAGTACTTC.

The CDR3 region has the DNA TGTGCCAGCTCACCAGGGGAGACCTACACAGATACGCAGTATTTT. Its protein product is CASSPGETYTDTQYF. The V gene is TRBV18, the J gene TRBJ2-3, with a possible D match to TRBD2 (5 bases). Germline CDR1 KGHSH, CDR2 LQKENI. V lost 2 bases and J 2 bases, leaving 11 bases between the germline ends. The CDR3 runs 15 residues.

The rearrangement links TRBV6-1 to TRBJ2-5; 9 positions agree with TRBD1. The germline CDR1 and CDR2 sequences are MNHNS and SASEGT. CDR3 length equals 13 residues. J was trimmed by 11 bases and V by 6 bases; bases with no gene match: 10. The CDR3 DNA reads as TGTGCCAGCAGCCCGGACAGGGGTTATGAGCAGTACTTC. Translating it yields CASSPDRGYEQYF.

The chain uses TRBV19 and TRBJ1-1; D gene unclear. V gave up 6 bases and J gave up 4 bases, with 15 bases separating them. CDR3 length equals 14 residues. Per the germline V gene, CDR1 is LNHDA and CDR2 is SQIVND (reference sequence). CDR3 nucleotide sequence: TGTGCCAGTAGGATTGACCCTCGAGGCACTGAAGCTTTCTTT. Its translation is CASRIDPRGTEAFF.

The sample holds one count of this clone. One end of the junction does not line up with germline, which may come from a read error. This chain uses TRBV5-4 with TRBJ1-1; D might be TRBD1 (6 bases). The germline CDR1 and CDR2 sequences are SGHNT and YYREEE (reference sequence). CDR3 length equals 14 residues. In DNA, the CDR3 is TGTGCCAGCAACTTGGGGGGGCGCGACACTGAAGCTTTCTTT. Translated, it gives CASNLGGRDTEAFF.

J is TRBJ2-3 and V is TRBV30; D is possibly TRBD1 (6 bases). This CDR3 spans 17 amino acids. The germline V gene has CDR1 GTSNPN and CDR2 SVGIG (reference sequence). V was cut by 0 bases and J by 3 bases, with 19 bases left in between. The CDR3 reads CAWSVGTQGLSTDTQYF. CDR3 in DNA: TGTGCCTGGAGTGTAGGGACACAGGGTCTAAGTACAGATACGCAGTATTTT.

The chain combines TRBV25-1 with TRBJ2-1; TRBD2 agrees at 7 bases. The CDR3 totals 11 residues. CDR1 MGHDK and CDR2 SYGVNS come from the germline V gene. The ends lost 6 bases at V and 8 bases at J; junction bases unmatched: 1. CDR3 protein: CASRGGDEQFF. The CDR3 region has the DNA TGTGCCAGCAGGGGGGGGGATGAGCAGTTCTTC.

J is TRBJ1-4 and V is TRBV5-8; no reliable D call. V dropped 1 base and J dropped 8 bases, with 12 bases sitting between them. This CDR3 region has 14 residues. The V gene's germline CDR1 is SGHTS and CDR2 YDEGEE. The CDR3: CASSLRPDGEKLFF. CDR3 DNA: TGTGCCAGCAGCTTGAGACCCGACGGCGAAAAACTGTTTTTT. Full variable domain (remainder filled in from reference TRBV5-8 and TRBJ1-4): EAGVTQSPTHLIKTRGQQATLRCSPISGHTSVYWYQQALGLGLQFLLWYDEGEERNRGNFPPRFSGRQFPNYSSELNVNALELEDSALYLCASSLRPDGEKLFFGSGTQLSVL.

V usage is TRBV14 and J usage is TRBJ1-1, with a possible D match to TRBD1 (5 bases). Germline CDR1 SGHDN, CDR2 FVKESK. Trimming removed 0 bases from V and 8 bases from J, with 13 bases in between. This CDR3 has 14 residues. The CDR3 spells CASSQDLRRAEAFF. The CDR3 nucleotides are TGTGCCAGCAGCCAAGATCTCCGCAGGGCCGAAGCTTTCTTT.

The rearrangement links TRBV6-5 to TRBJ2-3, with D possibly TRBD1 on 6 matching bases. V was pared by 0 bases and J by 7 bases, with 8 bases between. The CDR3 is 13 amino acids. The V gene's germline CDR1 is MNHEY and CDR2 SVGAGI. The CDR3 DNA reads TGTGCCAGCAGTTACTCCCAGGGGTATACGCAGTATTTT. Encoded protein: CASSYSQGYTQYF.

The sample holds one count of this clone. The V and J genes are TRBV7-2 and TRBJ1-6; TRBD1 matches 10 bases. The length of the CDR3 is 16 residues. CDR1 SGHTA and CDR2 FQGNSA come from the germline V gene. Trimming cost V 1 base and J 9 bases; bases outside gene matches: 6. Here the CDR3 reads CASSLESDRGGSPLHF. The CDR3 nucleotides are TGTGCCAGCAGCTTAGAGTCGGACAGGGGGGGTTCACCCCTCCACTTT.

The chain is built from TRBV18 and TRBJ2-7, with D perhaps TRBD1 (6 bases). CDR3 length equals 15 residues. From germline, CDR1 is KGHSH and CDR2 LQKENI. Trimming left V 1 base short and J 0 bases short, with 10 bases between. In DNA form, the CDR3 reads TGTGCCAGCTCACCACAGCAGGGGACCTCCTACGAGCAGTACTTC. Protein product: CASSPQQGTSYEQYF.

V gene TRBV7-7 combines with J gene TRBJ2-7; TRBD1 agrees at 7 bases. Germline CDR1 reads SSHAT; CDR2 reads FNYEAQ (reference sequence). V lost 5 bases, J lost 3 bases, and 10 bases stayed unmatched. The CDR3 is 15 amino acids. The CDR3 region has the DNA TGTGCCAGCAGCCCACTTCCGGGACAGAGCTACGAGCAGTACTTC. The encoded protein is CASSPLPGQSYEQYF.

The chain is built from TRBV6-6 and TRBJ1-1; maybe TRBD1 (5 bases). The CDR3 consists of 14 residues. The V end was cut by 5 bases, the J end by 0 bases, with 10 bases between. In germline, CDR1 is MNHNY, CDR2 SVGAGI (reference sequence). The CDR3 DNA sequence: TGTGCCAGCAGTATGGGGGGGGTGAACACTGAAGCTTTCTTT. Protein product: CASSMGGVNTEAFF.

This clone appeared a single time. V is TRBV30 and J is TRBJ1-4; no reliable D call. Germline V gene data show CDR1 as GTSNPN and CDR2 as SVGIG (reference sequence). Deletions cut 3 bases from V and 10 bases from J, with 21 bases between. The CDR3 extends over 15 amino acids. CDR3 loop: CAWSASHSRSGKLFF. In DNA, the CDR3 is TGTGCCTGGAGCGCTTCGCACTCTAGGTCTGGAAAACTGTTTTTT. Combining the CDR3 with reference TRBV30 and TRBJ1-4 gives the whole variable domain SQTIHQWPATLVQPVGSPLSLECTVEGTSNPNLYWYRQAAGRGLQLLFYSVGIGQISSEVPQNLSASRPQDRQFILSSKKLLLSDSGFYLCAWSASHSRSGKLFFGSGTQLSVL.

The chain couples TRBV28 to TRBJ1-1; 7 nucleotides align to TRBD1. CDR1 is MDHEN and CDR2 is SYDVKM in the germline V gene. The CDR3 runs 12 residues. V gave up 5 bases and J gave up 11 bases; unmatched junction bases: 8. The CDR3 nucleotides read TGTGCCAGCAGTAAAAGGACAGGTTCGGCTTTCTTT. Protein sequence: CASSKRTGSAFF.

The V call is TRBV11-2, the J call TRBJ2-1; D not certain. Germline V lookup: CDR1 SGHAT, CDR2 FQNNGV. Between the trimmed V and J ends, which lost 1 base and 3 bases, there was a span of 7 bases. The CDR3 contains 14 residues. The CDR3 sequence is CASSLVGLYNEQFF. CDR3 DNA: TGTGCCAGCAGCTTAGTGGGCCTCTACAATGAGCAGTTCTTC.

The chain joins TRBV19 to TRBJ1-2; 7 bases match TRBD1. CDR3 length: 13 amino acids. Germline V gives CDR1 LNHDA, CDR2 SQIVND (reference sequence). The V and J ends lost 2 bases and 7 bases, in that order; junction bases with no gene match: 4. The DNA of the CDR3 is TGTGCCAGTAGTATATCAGGGGGAGGTGGCTACACCTTC. The encoded protein is CASSISGGGGYTF.

The chain carries TRBV2 and TRBJ1-2, with D unresolved. Germline loops: CDR1 SNHLY, CDR2 FYNNEI. This CDR3 is built from 15 residues. The germline V and J ends were trimmed by 4 bases and 9 bases, with 21 bases remaining between them. The CDR3 DNA follows: TGTGCCAGCAGTGCGCGGACGGAACTTATGGAAAGCTACACCTTC. Translating gives CASSARTELMESYTF.

The chain employs TRBV6-1 and TRBJ1-6; D is uncertain. The CDR3 covers 14 residues. The V gene's germline CDR1 is MNHNS and CDR2 SASEGT. Trimming shortened V by 5 bases and J by 0 bases, and 5 bases separated the two germline ends. The CDR3 protein is CASSTDSYNSPLHF. In DNA form, the CDR3 reads TGTGCCAGCAGTACTGACTCCTATAATTCACCCCTCCACTTT.

The chain links TRBV27 to TRBJ2-3; weak D call: TRBD2 (6 bases). V shed 2 bases and J shed 6 bases, with 6 bases lying between them. Germline CDR1 is MNHEY and CDR2 is SMNVEV (reference sequence). The CDR3 loop spans 12 amino acids. CDR3 protein: CASSLGGDTQYF. Written as DNA, the CDR3 is TGTGCCAGCAGTTTAGGGGGGGATACGCAGTATTTT.

The rearrangement links TRBV7-9 to TRBJ1-5; tentatively, D is TRBD1 (6 bases). Germline V gene sequence: CDR1 SEHNR, CDR2 FQNEAQ (reference sequence). V was clipped by 4 bases and J by 0 bases, with 16 bases between them. The CDR3 spans 17 residues. The chain's CDR3 is CASSSEGGRVSNQPQHF. CDR3 DNA sequence: TGTGCCAGCAGCTCAGAGGGGGGTCGGGTTAGCAATCAGCCCCAGCATTTT.

The chain employs TRBV27 and TRBJ1-3, with a tentative D call TRBD1 (5 bases). Germline V gene data show CDR1 as MNHEY and CDR2 as SMNVEV (reference sequence). CDR3 length: 15 amino acids. V was cut by 5 bases and J by 9 bases, with 20 bases left in between. The CDR3 sequence is CASSGGRGRTGTIYF. The CDR3 region has the DNA TGTGCCAGCAGTGGGGGGAGAGGACGGACGGGCACCATATATTTT.

The gene calls are TRBV19 and TRBJ2-2, with no clear D. This CDR3 has 14 amino acids. CDR1 and CDR2 (germline): LNHDA, SQIVND (reference sequence). V lost 5 bases and J 6 bases, leaving 13 bases between the germline ends. CDR3 amino acids: CASSAGLVAGELFF. Written as DNA, the CDR3 is TGTGCCAGTAGTGCCGGTTTGGTGGCCGGGGAGCTGTTTTTT.

The V and J genes are TRBV2 and TRBJ1-1, with a possible D match to TRBD1 (5 bases). The CDR3 spans 14 residues. CDR1 is SNHLY, CDR2 FYNNEI, per germline. The germline V and J ends were trimmed by 11 bases and 6 bases, with 22 bases remaining between them. CDR3 DNA sequence: TGTGCCGGAACCGGATACAGGAACGGGGCTGAAGCTTTCTTT. Translation: CAGTGYRNGAEAFF.

The rearrangement links TRBV28 to TRBJ2-5, with D hard to call. V lost 6 bases, J lost 1 base, and 6 bases lay in between. Germline values: CDR1 MDHEN, CDR2 SYDVKM. The CDR3 is 12 residues long. In DNA, the CDR3 is TGTGCCAGCAGATCAGGCCAAGAGACCCAGTACTTC. It is translated as CASRSGQETQYF.